The 15 T cell receptor beta chains below all came from one sample that was sequenced in a study of shared clonotypes between healthy human individuals. The table came from immunoSEQ multiplex PCR; TCRdb's copy has only in-frame clones and leaves some out. The sample lists about 2 million clones; about 95% were seen once. Naive CD8 cells comprised CD45RO-negative, CCR7-positively selected cells, excluding terminally differentiated effector memory CD45RA+ cells. Sequenced: naive CD8+ T cells sorted from blood. The receptors here all came from a man between 18 and 35 years old in good health.

The chain combines TRBV28 with TRBJ2-3; 14 bases are shared with TRBD2. Germline V lookup: CDR1 MDHEN, CDR2 SYDVKM. The trim removed 3 bases at V and 5 bases at J, leaving 7 bases unmatched. CDR3 length: 17 amino acids. The CDR3 DNA reads as TGTGCCAGCAGTTTCGGACTAGCGGGGGGACCAGGAGATACGCAGTATTTT. Translated: CASSFGLAGGPGDTQYF.

The V and J genes are TRBV29-1 and TRBJ1-2; D remains unclear. The CDR3 is 12 residues long. Germline-derived CDR1 and CDR2 are SQVTM and ANQGSEA. V was trimmed by 0 bases and J by 7 bases, leaving 9 bases between them. CDR3 sequence reads: CSVEDPPRGYTF. The CDR3 nucleotides read TGCAGCGTTGAAGATCCGCCACGTGGCTACACCTTC.

V and J are TRBV7-9 and TRBJ1-1; TRBD1 might be the D (5 bases). This CDR3 region has 17 residues. Trimming shortened V by 3 bases and J by 4 bases, and 21 bases separated the two germline ends. Germline V lookup: CDR1 SEHNR, CDR2 FQNEAQ (reference sequence). DNA for the CDR3: TGTGCCAGCAGCTTGGGTCAGGGTACCATGTCTGGCACTGAAGCTTTCTTT. This gives the protein CASSLGQGTMSGTEAFF. Full variable domain (remainder filled in from reference TRBV7-9 and TRBJ1-1): DTGVSQNPRHKITKRGQNVTFRCDPISEHNRLYWYRQTLGQGPEFLTYFQNEAQLEKSRLLSDRFSAERPKGSFSTLEIQRTEQGDSAMYLCASSLGQGTMSGTEAFFGQGTRLTVV.

The rearrangement joins TRBV29-1 to TRBJ2-7, with D possibly TRBD1 on 6 matching bases. The V gene lost 2 bases and the J gene lost 1 base, with 9 bases spanning the gap. The CDR3 loop spans 13 amino acids. From germline, CDR1 is SQVTM and CDR2 ANQGSEA. As DNA, the CDR3 is TGCAGCGTTGAAAGGACAGATTCCTACGAGCAGTACTTC. It specifies CSVERTDSYEQYF.

The V call is TRBV6-5, the J call TRBJ2-3; TRBD2 is a possible D gene (6 bases). Trimming cost V 2 bases and J 1 base, with 10 bases left between them. The CDR3 loop spans 15 amino acids. CDR1 is MNHEY, CDR2 SVGAGI, per germline. The DNA of the CDR3 is TGTGCCAGCAGTTACGGAGGGGTAGGCACAGATACGCAGTATTTT. Its protein product is CASSYGGVGTDTQYF.

The chain uses TRBV7-9 and TRBJ1-2; 8 positions agree with TRBD1. The CDR3 extends over 14 amino acids. The V gene's germline CDR1 is SEHNR and CDR2 FQNEAQ (reference sequence). After removal of 3 bases from V and 6 bases from J, the junction contained 6 bases not matched to a gene. CDR3 protein: CASSFIQGADGYTF. The CDR3 DNA sequence: TGTGCCAGCAGCTTTATTCAGGGGGCGGATGGCTACACCTTC.

V and J are TRBV7-2 and TRBJ1-4; 7 bases match TRBD1. Germline V gene data show CDR1 as SGHTA and CDR2 as FQGNSA. The CDR3 totals 16 residues. V lost 1 base and J lost 7; bases outside the gene matches: 9. In DNA form, the CDR3 reads TGTGCCAGCAGCTTAGGTAGACAGGGAGTTGGTGAAAAACTGTTTTTT. Translation gives CASSLGRQGVGEKLFF.

With respect to this clone: The same CDR3 also results from other DNA sequences found in this sample. The chain couples TRBV4-1 to TRBJ2-7, with D maybe TRBD2 (5 bases). The length of the CDR3 is 15 residues. The V gene's germline CDR1 is MGHRA and CDR2 YSYEKL. V was clipped by 0 bases and J by 2 bases, with 11 bases between them. The CDR3 protein is CASSQDRGDTYEQYF. The CDR3 DNA reads TGCGCCAGCAGCCAAGATCGGGGTGATACCTACGAGCAGTACTTC.

V is TRBV21-1 and J is TRBJ1-6. TRBV21-1 is noted as a pseudogene. This CDR3 region has 14 residues. The CDR3 DNA is TGTGCCAGCTCTTATCGGGGGGCGGACTCACCCCTCCACTTT. This encodes CASSYRGADSPLHF.

The chain recombines TRBV28 with TRBJ2-1; maybe TRBD2 (7 bases). There are 14 residues in the CDR3. V was shortened by 2 bases and J by 9 bases, with 14 bases between the two germline ends. Per germline, CDR1 MDHEN and CDR2 SYDVKM. CDR3 DNA sequence: TGTGCCAGCAGTTTAGGGGGGGCCTCTCCTGAGCAGTTCTTC. It yields the protein CASSLGGASPEQFF. Based on the CDR3 plus reference TRBV28 and TRBJ2-1, the full variable domain is DVKVTQSSRYLVKRTGEKVFLECVQDMDHENMFWYRQDPGLGLRLIYFSYDVKMKEKGDIPEGYSVSREKKERFSLILESASTNQTSMYLCASSLGGASPEQFFGPGTRLTVL.

The V call is TRBV7-6, the J call TRBJ2-3; perhaps TRBD1 as D (6 bases). The germline CDR1 and CDR2 sequences are SGHVS and FNYEAQ. Trimming stripped 1 base from V and 1 base from J, with 9 bases between. The CDR3 spans 15 residues. The CDR3 sequence: CASSLGTDGTDTQYF. CDR3 DNA: TGTGCCAGCAGCTTAGGGACAGATGGCACAGATACGCAGTATTTT. Full variable domain (outside the CDR3, taken from reference TRBV7-6 and TRBJ2-3): GAGVSQSPRYKVTKRGQDVALRCDPISGHVSLYWYRQALGQGPEFLTYFNYEAQQDKSGLPNDRFSAERPEGSISTLTIQRTEQRDSAMYRCASSLGTDGTDTQYFGPGTRLTVL.

This chain uses TRBV19 with TRBJ1-5, with D perhaps TRBD1 (6 bases). The CDR3 consists of 14 residues. V dropped 7 bases and J dropped 5 bases, with 15 bases sitting between them. Looked up from germline, CDR1 is LNHDA and CDR2 is SQIVND (reference sequence). CDR3 region: CASNTRQEDQPQHF. CDR3 nucleotide sequence: TGTGCCAGTAACACACGACAGGAGGATCAGCCCCAGCATTTT.

The V and J genes are TRBV9 and TRBJ1-6; no firm D call. The CDR3 loop spans 12 amino acids. Germline V gene data show CDR1 as SGDLS and CDR2 as YYNGEE. Trimming took 5 bases from V and 7 from J, leaving 7 bases between them. In DNA form, the CDR3 reads TGTGCCAGCAGGCACGGGAATTCACCCCTCCACTTT. Translating it yields CASRHGNSPLHF. Full variable domain (remainder filled in from reference TRBV9 and TRBJ1-6): DSGVTQTPKHLITATGQRVTLRCSPRSGDLSVYWYQQSLDQGLQFLIQYYNGEERAKGNILERFSAQQFPDLHSELNLSSLELGDSALYFCASRHGNSPLHFGNGTRLTVT.

The V gene is TRBV6-5, the J gene TRBJ1-1, with D unclear. The CDR3 is 15 residues long. The V and J ends lost 2 bases and 1 base respectively, with 11 bases between them. Germline CDR1 MNHEY, CDR2 SVGAGI. CDR3 amino acids: CASSYGLAGNTEAFF. The CDR3 DNA sequence: TGTGCCAGCAGTTACGGGTTGGCAGGGAACACTGAAGCTTTCTTT.

CDR3 amino acids: CASSPRAEDATNEKLFF. In DNA, the CDR3 is TGTGCCAGCAGCCCCAGGGCTGAGGATGCAACTAATGAAAAACTGTTTTTT. This chain links TRBV11-3 with TRBJ1-4, with TRBD1 as a possible D gene (5 bases). Germline CDR1 reads SGHNT; CDR2 reads YENEEA. V gave up 5 bases and J gave up 0 bases, with 16 bases separating them. The CDR3 length is 17 residues.